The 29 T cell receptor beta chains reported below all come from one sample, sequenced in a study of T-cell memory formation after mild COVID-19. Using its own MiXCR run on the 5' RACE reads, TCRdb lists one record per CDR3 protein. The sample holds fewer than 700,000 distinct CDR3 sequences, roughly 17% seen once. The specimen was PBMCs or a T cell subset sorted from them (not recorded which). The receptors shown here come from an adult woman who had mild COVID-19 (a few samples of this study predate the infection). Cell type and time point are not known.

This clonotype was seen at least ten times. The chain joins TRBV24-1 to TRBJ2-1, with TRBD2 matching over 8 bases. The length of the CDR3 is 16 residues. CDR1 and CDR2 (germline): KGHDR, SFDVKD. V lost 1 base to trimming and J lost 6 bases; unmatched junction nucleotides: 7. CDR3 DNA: TGTGCCACCAGTGATTTATCCGGGAGGGCCGGCAATGAGCAGTTCTTC. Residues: CATSDLSGRAGNEQFF.

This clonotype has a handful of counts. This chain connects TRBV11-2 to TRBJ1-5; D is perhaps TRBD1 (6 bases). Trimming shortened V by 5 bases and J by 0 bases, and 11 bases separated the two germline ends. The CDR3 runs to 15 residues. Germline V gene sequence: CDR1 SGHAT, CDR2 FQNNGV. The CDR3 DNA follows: TGTGCCAGCAGCAAGACAGGTTTTAGCAATCAGCCCCAGCATTTT. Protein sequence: CASSKTGFSNQPQHF.

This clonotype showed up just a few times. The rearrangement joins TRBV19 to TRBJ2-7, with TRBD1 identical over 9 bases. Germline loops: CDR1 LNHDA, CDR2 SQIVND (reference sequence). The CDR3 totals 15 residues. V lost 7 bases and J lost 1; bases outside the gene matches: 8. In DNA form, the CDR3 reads TGTGCCAGTACCAATAGGGGACAGGGATCCTACGAGCAGTACTTC. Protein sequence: CASTNRGQGSYEQYF.

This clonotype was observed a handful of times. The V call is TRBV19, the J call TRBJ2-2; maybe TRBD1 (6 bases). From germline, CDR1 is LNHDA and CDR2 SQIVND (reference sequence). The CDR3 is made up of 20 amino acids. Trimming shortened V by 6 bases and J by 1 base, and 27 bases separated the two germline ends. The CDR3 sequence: CASRDSILKPGTRNTGELFF. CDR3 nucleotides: TGTGCCAGTAGAGATAGTATTTTAAAGCCGGGGACAAGGAACACCGGGGAGCTGTTTTTT.

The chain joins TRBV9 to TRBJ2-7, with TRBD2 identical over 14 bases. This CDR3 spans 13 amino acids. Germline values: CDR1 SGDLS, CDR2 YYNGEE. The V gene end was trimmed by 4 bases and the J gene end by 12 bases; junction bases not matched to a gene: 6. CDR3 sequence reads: CASSPWTSGGRYF. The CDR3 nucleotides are TGTGCCAGCAGCCCATGGACTAGCGGGGGGAGGTACTTC.

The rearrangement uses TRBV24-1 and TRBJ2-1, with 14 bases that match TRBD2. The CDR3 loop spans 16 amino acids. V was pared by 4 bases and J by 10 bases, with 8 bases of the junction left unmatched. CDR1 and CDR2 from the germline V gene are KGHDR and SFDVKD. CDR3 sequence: CATSDTRTSGGQEQFF. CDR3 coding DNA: TGTGCCACCAGTGACACTAGGACTAGCGGGGGGCAAGAGCAGTTCTTC.

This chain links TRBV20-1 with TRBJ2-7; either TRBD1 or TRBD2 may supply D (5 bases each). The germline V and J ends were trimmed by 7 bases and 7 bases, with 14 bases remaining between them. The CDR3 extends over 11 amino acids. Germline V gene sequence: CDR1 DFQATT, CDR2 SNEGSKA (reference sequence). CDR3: CSVTGPAEQYF. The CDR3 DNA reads TGCAGTGTCACGGGACCAGCGGAGCAGTACTTC.

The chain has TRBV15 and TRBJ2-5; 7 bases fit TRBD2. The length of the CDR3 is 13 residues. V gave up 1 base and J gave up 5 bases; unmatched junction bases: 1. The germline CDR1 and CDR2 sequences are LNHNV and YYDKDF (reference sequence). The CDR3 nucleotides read TGTGCCACCAGCAGAGGGGGGGGGGAGACCCAGTACTTC. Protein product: CATSRGGGETQYF.

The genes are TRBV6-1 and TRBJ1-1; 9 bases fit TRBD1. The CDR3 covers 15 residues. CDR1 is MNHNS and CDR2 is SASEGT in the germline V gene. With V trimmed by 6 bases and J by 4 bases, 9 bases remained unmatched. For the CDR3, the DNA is TGTGCCAGCAGCGCGACAGGGGGAGGGAGCACTGAAGCTTTCTTT. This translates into CASSATGGGSTEAFF.

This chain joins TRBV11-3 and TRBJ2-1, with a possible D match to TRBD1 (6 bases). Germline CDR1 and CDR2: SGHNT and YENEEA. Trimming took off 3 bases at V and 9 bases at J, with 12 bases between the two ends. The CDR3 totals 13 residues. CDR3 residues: CASSFTQGTEQFF. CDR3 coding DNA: TGTGCCAGCAGCTTTACACAGGGAACTGAGCAGTTCTTC.

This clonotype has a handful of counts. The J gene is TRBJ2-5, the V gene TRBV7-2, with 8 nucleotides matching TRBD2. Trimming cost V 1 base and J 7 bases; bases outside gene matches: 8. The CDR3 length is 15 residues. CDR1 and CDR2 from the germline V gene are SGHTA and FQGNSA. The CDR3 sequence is CASSLETSRGGTQYF. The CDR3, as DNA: TGTGCCAGCAGCTTAGAAACATCCCGGGGGGGGACCCAGTACTTC.

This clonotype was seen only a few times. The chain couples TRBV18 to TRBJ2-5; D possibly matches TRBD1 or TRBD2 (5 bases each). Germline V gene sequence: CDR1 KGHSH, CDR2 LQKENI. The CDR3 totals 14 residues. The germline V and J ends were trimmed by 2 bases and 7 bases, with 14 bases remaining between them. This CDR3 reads CASSPETVEGTQYF. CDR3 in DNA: TGTGCCAGCTCACCAGAGACAGTCGAGGGGACCCAGTACTTC.

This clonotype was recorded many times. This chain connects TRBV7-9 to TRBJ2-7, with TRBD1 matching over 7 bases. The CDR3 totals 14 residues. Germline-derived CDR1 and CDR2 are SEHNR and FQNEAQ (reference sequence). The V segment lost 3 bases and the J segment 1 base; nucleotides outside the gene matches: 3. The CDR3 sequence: CASSFSDRSYEQYF. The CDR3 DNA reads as TGTGCCAGCAGCTTCTCGGACAGGTCCTACGAGCAGTACTTC. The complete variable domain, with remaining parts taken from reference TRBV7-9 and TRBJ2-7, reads DTGVSQNPRHKITKRGQNVTFRCDPISEHNRLYWYRQTLGQGPEFLTYFQNEAQLEKSRLLSDRFSAERPKGSFSTLEIQRTEQGDSAMYLCASSFSDRSYEQYFGPGTRLTVT.

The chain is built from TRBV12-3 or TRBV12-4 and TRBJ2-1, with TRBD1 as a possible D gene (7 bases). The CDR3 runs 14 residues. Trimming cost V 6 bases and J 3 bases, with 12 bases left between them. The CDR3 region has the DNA TGTGCCAGCAGCAGGGGGGCAATCTACAATGAGCAGTTCTTC. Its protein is CASSRGAIYNEQFF.

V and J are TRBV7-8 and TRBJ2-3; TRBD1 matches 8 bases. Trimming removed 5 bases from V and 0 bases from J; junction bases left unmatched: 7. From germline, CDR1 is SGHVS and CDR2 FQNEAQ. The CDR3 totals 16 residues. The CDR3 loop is CASSQGTGTSTDTQYF. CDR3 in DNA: TGTGCCAGCAGCCAGGGGACAGGAACTAGCACAGATACGCAGTATTTT.

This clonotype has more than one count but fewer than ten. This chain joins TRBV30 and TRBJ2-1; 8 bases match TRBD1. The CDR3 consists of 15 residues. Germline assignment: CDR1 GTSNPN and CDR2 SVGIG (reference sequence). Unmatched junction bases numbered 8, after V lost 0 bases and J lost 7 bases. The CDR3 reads CAWSVWGQETNEQFF. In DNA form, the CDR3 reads TGTGCCTGGAGTGTTTGGGGACAGGAGACGAATGAGCAGTTCTTC. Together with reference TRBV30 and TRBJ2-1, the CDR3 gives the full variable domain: SQTIHQWPATLVQPVGSPLSLECTVEGTSNPNLYWYRQAAGRGLQLLFYSVGIGQISSEVPQNLSASRPQDRQFILSSKKLLLSDSGFYLCAWSVWGQETNEQFFGPGTRLTVL.

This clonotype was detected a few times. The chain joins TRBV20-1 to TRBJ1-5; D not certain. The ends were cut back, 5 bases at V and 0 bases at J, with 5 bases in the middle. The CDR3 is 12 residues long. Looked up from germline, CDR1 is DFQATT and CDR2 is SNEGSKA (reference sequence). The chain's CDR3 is CSAGISNQPQHF. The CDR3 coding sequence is TGCAGTGCTGGTATTAGCAATCAGCCCCAGCATTTT.

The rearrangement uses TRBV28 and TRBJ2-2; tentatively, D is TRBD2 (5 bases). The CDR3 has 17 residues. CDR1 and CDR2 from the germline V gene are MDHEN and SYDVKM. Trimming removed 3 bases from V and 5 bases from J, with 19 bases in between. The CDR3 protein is CASSFPGGWQTTGELFF. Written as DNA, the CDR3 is TGTGCCAGCAGTTTCCCTGGCGGGTGGCAAACTACCGGGGAGCTGTTTTTT.

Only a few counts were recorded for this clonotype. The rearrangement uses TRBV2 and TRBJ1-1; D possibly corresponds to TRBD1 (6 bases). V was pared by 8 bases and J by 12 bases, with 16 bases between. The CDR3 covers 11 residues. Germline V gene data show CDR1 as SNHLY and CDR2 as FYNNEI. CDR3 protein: CASGVDRLTFF. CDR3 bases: TGTGCCAGCGGAGTTGACAGGTTAACTTTCTTT.

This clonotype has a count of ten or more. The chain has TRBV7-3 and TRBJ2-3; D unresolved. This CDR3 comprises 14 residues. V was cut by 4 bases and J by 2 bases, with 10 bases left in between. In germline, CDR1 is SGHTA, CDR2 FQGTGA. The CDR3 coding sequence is TGTGCCAGCAGCTCCAGAGCCTACACAGATACGCAGTATTTT. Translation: CASSSRAYTDTQYF.

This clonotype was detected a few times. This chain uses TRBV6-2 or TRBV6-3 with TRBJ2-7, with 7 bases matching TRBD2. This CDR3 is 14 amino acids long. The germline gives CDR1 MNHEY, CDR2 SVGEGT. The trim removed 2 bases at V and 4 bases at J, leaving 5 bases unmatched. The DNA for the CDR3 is TGTGCCAGCAGTTACAGAGTCGGGGGGTACGAGCAGTACTTC. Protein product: CASSYRVGGYEQYF.

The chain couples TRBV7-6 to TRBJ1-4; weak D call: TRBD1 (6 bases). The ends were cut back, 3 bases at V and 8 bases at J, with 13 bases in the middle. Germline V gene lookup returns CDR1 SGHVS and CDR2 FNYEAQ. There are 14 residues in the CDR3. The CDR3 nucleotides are TGTGCCAGCAGCTTTACAGGGAGTTGGGAAAAACTGTTTTTT. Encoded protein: CASSFTGSWEKLFF.

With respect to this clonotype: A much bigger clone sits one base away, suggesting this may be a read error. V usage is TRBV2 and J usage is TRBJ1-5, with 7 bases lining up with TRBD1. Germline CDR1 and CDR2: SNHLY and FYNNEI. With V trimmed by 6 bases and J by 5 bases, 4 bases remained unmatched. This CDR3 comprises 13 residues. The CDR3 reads CASSGDRYQPQHF. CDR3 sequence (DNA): TGTGCCAGCAGCGGGGACAGATATCAGCCCCAGCATTTT.

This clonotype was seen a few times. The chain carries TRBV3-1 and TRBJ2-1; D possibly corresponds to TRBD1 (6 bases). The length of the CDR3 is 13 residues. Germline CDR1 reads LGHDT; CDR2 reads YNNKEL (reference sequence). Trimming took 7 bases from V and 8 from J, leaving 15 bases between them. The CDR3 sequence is CASTLLGADEQFF. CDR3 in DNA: TGTGCCAGCACCCTACTGGGGGCCGATGAGCAGTTCTTC.

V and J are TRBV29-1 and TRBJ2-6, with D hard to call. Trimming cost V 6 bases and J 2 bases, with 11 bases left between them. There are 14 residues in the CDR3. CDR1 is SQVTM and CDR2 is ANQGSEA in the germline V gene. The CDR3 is CSVYDRAGANVLTF. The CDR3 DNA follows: TGCAGCGTGTACGACCGGGCTGGGGCCAACGTCCTGACTTTC.

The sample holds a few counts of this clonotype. The CDR3 spells CASSSSEQGSYNSPLHF. The CDR3 DNA reads TGTGCCAGCAGCTCCTCCGAACAGGGATCCTATAATTCACCCCTCCACTTT. The chain is built from TRBV7-8 and TRBJ1-6, with D perhaps TRBD1 (6 bases). The germline V gene encodes CDR1 SGHVS and CDR2 FQNEAQ. V was cut by 4 bases and J by 1 base, with 14 bases left in between. The CDR3 covers 17 residues. Complete variable domain (other parts from reference TRBV7-8 and TRBJ1-6): GAGVSQSPRYKVAKRGQDVALRCDPISGHVSLFWYQQALGQGPEFLTYFQNEAQLDKSGLPSDRFFAERPEGSVSTLKIQRTQQEDSAVYLCASSSSEQGSYNSPLHFGNGTRLTVT.

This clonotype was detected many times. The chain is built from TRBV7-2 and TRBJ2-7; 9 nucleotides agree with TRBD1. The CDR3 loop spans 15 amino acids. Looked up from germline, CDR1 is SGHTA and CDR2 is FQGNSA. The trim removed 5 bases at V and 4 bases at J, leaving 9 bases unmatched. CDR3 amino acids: CASSPTAGQGYEQYF. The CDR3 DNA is TGTGCCAGCAGCCCTACCGCCGGACAGGGGTACGAGCAGTACTTC.

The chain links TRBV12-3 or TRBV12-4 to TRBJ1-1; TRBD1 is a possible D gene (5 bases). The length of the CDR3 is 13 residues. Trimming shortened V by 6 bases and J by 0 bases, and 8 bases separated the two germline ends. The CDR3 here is CASRQEMNTEAFF. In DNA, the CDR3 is TGTGCCAGCAGACAGGAAATGAACACTGAAGCTTTCTTT.

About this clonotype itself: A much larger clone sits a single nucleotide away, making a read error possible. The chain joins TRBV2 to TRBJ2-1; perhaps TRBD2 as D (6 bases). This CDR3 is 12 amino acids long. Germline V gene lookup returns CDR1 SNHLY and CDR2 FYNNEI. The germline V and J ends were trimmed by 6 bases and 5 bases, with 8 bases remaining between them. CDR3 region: CASRGGDNEQFF. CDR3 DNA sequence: TGTGCCAGCAGGGGGGGAGACAATGAGCAGTTCTTC.